This T cell receptor beta chain was sequenced for a study of cytomegalovirus exposure and HLA in healthy donors. Germline CDR1 is SGHRS and CDR2 is YFSETQ. The J segment lost 3 bases and the V segment lost 0 bases, leaving 5 bases of the junction unmatched. The CDR3 sequence is 15 residues long. Notes on this clone: What it recognizes is unknown.

Findings of the study overall: Per a later analysis, 18,000 or so TCR beta sequences showed association with HLA alleles at 0.05 false discovery rate. An ancestry cluster, one associated with Asian ancestry, reportedly showed fewer N-insertions than the approximately 670-donor mean in a later analysis.

The study ran its PCR with 60 Vbeta and 13 Jbeta primers. Generated by immunoSEQ multiplex PCR, the TCRdb table keeps only in-frame clones and is missing some. The sample yields some 150,000 clones, about four fifths seen once. Source material: PBMCs. This TCR was sampled from a man aged 45 to 65 in good health and CMV-seropositive. The gene calls are TRBV5-1 and TRBJ1-1, with 7 bases fitting TRBD1. Written as DNA, the CDR3 is TGCGCCAGCAGCTTGGCATATACAGGGGACACTGAAGCTTTCTTT. Translated: CASSLAYTGDTEAFF.